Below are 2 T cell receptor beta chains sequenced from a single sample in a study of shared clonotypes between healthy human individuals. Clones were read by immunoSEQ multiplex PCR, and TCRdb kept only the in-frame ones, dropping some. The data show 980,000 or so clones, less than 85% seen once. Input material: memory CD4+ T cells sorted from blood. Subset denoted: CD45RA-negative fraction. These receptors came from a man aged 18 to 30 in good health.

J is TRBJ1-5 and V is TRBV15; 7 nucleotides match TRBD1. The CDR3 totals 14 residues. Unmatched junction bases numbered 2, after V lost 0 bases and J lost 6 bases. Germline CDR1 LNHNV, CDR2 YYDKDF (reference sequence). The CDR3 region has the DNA TGTGCCACCAGCAGAGATACAGGGGTTCAGCCCCAGCATTTT. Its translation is CATSRDTGVQPQHF.

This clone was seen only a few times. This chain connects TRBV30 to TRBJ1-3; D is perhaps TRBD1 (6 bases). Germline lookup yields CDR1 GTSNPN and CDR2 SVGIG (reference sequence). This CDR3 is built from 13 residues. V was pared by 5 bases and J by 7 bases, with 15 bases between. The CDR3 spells CAWDRGGTNTIYF. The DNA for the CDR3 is TGTGCCTGGGATAGGGGGGGGACGAACACCATATATTTT.